One and the same sample provided the 7 T cell receptor beta chains below, sequenced in a study of CD8 T cells in ankylosing spondylitis (dated by TCRdb to 2015 to 2018). Library method: 5' RACE. The instrument given in TCRdb is Illumina HiSeq 2500. TCRdb trimmed public reads at Q25 via fastp, called clones via MiXCR and kept in-frame beta chains. CDR3 protein duplicates are merged, each entry listing the most common genes and DNA. Present in this sample are around 330,000 distinct CDR3 sequences, under 14% of which were seen just once. The ten largest clonotypes hold 8% to 9.5% of the sample. The sample was blood, either unsorted or a sorted T cell fraction (not recorded which). These receptors were obtained from a female donor with ankylosing spondylitis or in good health (not recorded which).

This clonotype was seen ten or more times. The rearrangement joins TRBV5-1 to TRBJ2-7; 7 bases line up with TRBD2. V lost 0 bases, J lost 7 bases, and 4 bases stayed unmatched. CDR3 length: 13 residues. From germline, CDR1 is SGHRS and CDR2 YFSETQ. The CDR3 DNA reads as TGCGCCAGCAGCTTGGTTTCCGGGAGGGAGCAGTACTTC. Protein sequence: CASSLVSGREQYF.

This clonotype came up many times. The chain recombines TRBV20-1 with TRBJ2-1, with D unclear. Germline CDR1 DFQATT, CDR2 SNEGSKA (reference sequence). V was clipped by 1 base and J by 3 bases, with 10 bases between them. The CDR3 covers 14 residues. CDR3 sequence: CSARAGAGYNEQFF. For the CDR3, the DNA is TGCAGTGCTAGAGCGGGCGCCGGCTACAATGAGCAGTTCTTC.

V gene TRBV18 combines with J gene TRBJ2-3, with D perhaps matching TRBD1 (6 bases). Trimming shortened V by 0 bases and J by 0 bases, and 13 bases separated the two germline ends. The CDR3 is made up of 17 amino acids. Looked up from germline, CDR1 is KGHSH and CDR2 is LQKENI. The CDR3 DNA sequence: TGTGCCAGCTCACCACCGAACAGGGCAACTAGCACAGATACGCAGTATTTT. It yields the protein CASSPPNRATSTDTQYF.

In regard to this clonotype: Possible read error: a much larger clone is one base away. This sequence joins TRBV20-1 and TRBJ2-7, with D perhaps being TRBD1 or TRBD2 (5 bases each). Germline V gene data show CDR1 as DFQATT and CDR2 as SNEGSKA (reference sequence). V lost 6 bases, J lost 3 bases, and 18 bases lay in between. The CDR3 runs to 14 residues. The CDR3 coding sequence is TGCAGTGCCCCCGCCGGGGCTAGAGACTACGAGCAGTACTTC. It translates to CSAPAGARDYEQYF.

About this clonotype: A much larger clone is a single base away; this may be a read error. This chain uses TRBV6-1 with TRBJ2-5, with D perhaps matching TRBD2 (6 bases). This CDR3 is built from 14 residues. Trimming cost V 4 bases and J 7 bases, with 16 bases left between them. In germline, CDR1 is MNHNS, CDR2 SASEGT. The CDR3 spells CASSVDSKGGTQYF. As DNA, the CDR3 is TGTGCCAGCAGTGTTGATTCCAAGGGAGGGACCCAGTACTTC.

This clonotype was observed at least ten times. The rearrangement joins TRBV5-6 to TRBJ2-3, with 10 bases matching TRBD2. Germline V CDR1 and CDR2: SGHDT, YYEEEE. Unmatched junction bases numbered 7, after V lost 4 bases and J lost 5 bases. The CDR3 has 15 residues. CDR3 sequence reads: CASSLSGGAQDTQYF. Written as DNA, the CDR3 is TGTGCCAGCAGCCTCAGCGGGGGGGCTCAAGATACGCAGTATTTT. Using reference TRBV5-6 and TRBJ2-3 for the parts outside the CDR3, the full variable domain is DAGVTQSPTHLIKTRGQQVTLRCSPKSGHDTVSWYQQALGQGPQFIFQYYEEEERQRGNFPDRFSGHQFPNYSSELNVNALLLGDSALYLCASSLSGGAQDTQYFGPGTRLTVL.

This clonotype was counted only a few times. The V call is TRBV7-8, the J call TRBJ1-1, with D possibly being TRBD1 (5 bases). CDR3 size: 16 residues. Germline V gene lookup returns CDR1 SGHVS and CDR2 FQNEAQ. V gave up 4 bases and J gave up 5 bases, with 20 bases separating them. The CDR3 nucleotides read TGTGCCAGCAGCTCCCCGGGGAGTGGGGGAAGGACTGAAGCTTTCTTT. It specifies CASSSPGSGGRTEAFF.